One TCR beta chain is described in this entry. The CDR3 spans 15 residues. V was trimmed by 6 bases and J by 2 bases, leaving 14 bases between them. Germline V gene data show CDR1 as MDHEN and CDR2 as SYDVKM. The sample comes from a study of blood T cell repertoires in COVID-19. Study in general: T cells, B-cell-depleted T cells, or PBMCs provided the cDNA or gDNA that served as material.

Here immunoSEQ multiplex PCR was the method, and the copy in TCRdb shows in-frame clones only, minus some. Here the sample spans about 140,000 clones, roughly four fifths being singletons. The TCR sequence derives from a woman in her fifties or sixties with active or convalescent COVID-19. Material: peripheral blood. This sequence joins TRBV28 and TRBJ1-3; D gene uncertain. DNA for the CDR3: TGTGCCAGCAGACCTACCCGTTTGGCTGGAAACACCATATATTTT. Amino acids: CASRPTRLAGNTIYF.